This is a list of T cell receptor beta chains from one sample in a study of blood T cell repertoires in COVID-19. Method: immunoSEQ multiplex PCR; TCRdb's copy keeps in-frame clones and lacks some. This table holds fewer than 300,000 clones, roughly nine tenths found once. Sequencing was performed on peripheral blood. The receptors come from a woman aged 25 to 39 with COVID-19, enrolled during active disease. The conserved cysteine and the conserved F or W are not part of the CDR3 here. Fields, in order: V gene, D gene, J gene, CDR3 protein. A D gene is named only where the DNA matches it firmly.

v_call: TRBV5-4; d_call: TRBD1; j_call: TRBJ1-1; cdr3_aa: ASSPPGQMNTEAF
v_call: TRBV19; d_call: TRBD2; j_call: TRBJ2-7; cdr3_aa: ASSMGGLNEQY
v_call: TRBV12-3/TRBV12-4; d_call: -; j_call: TRBJ1-3; cdr3_aa: ASSFNPGNTIY
v_call: TRBV7-6; d_call: -; j_call: TRBJ2-7; cdr3_aa: ASSLYALGAYYEQY
v_call: TRBV5-5; d_call: -; j_call: TRBJ2-6; cdr3_aa: ASSLVPSWANVLT
v_call: TRBV6-5; d_call: -; j_call: TRBJ1-1; cdr3_aa: ASSSGVGEREAF
v_call: TRBV5-1; d_call: -; j_call: TRBJ2-5; cdr3_aa: ASSLVAGPRETQY
v_call: TRBV29-1; d_call: TRBD1; j_call: TRBJ1-4; cdr3_aa: SVETGEGEKLF
v_call: TRBV9; d_call: TRBD2; j_call: TRBJ2-5; cdr3_aa: ASSVAGGRGETQY
v_call: TRBV30; d_call: -; j_call: TRBJ1-1; cdr3_aa: AWTEGQYTEAF
v_call: TRBV5-8; d_call: TRBD1; j_call: TRBJ1-2; cdr3_aa: AFSDRGPNYGYT
v_call: TRBV29-1; d_call: -; j_call: TRBJ2-1; cdr3_aa: SVGMSNEQF
v_call: TRBV5-1; d_call: TRBD1; j_call: TRBJ1-1; cdr3_aa: ASSLGQAEAF
v_call: TRBV5-1; d_call: -; j_call: TRBJ2-7; cdr3_aa: ASSLVGGHGPYEQY
v_call: TRBV27; d_call: TRBD1; j_call: TRBJ1-5; cdr3_aa: ASSLVTGSNQPQH
v_call: TRBV5-4; d_call: TRBD1; j_call: TRBJ2-7; cdr3_aa: ASSPGQGSYEQY
v_call: TRBV4-2; d_call: -; j_call: TRBJ1-2; cdr3_aa: ASSQDTGGYT
v_call: TRBV13; d_call: TRBD2; j_call: TRBJ2-7; cdr3_aa: ASSPLAEGSGEQY
v_call: TRBV19; d_call: -; j_call: TRBJ1-5; cdr3_aa: ASSTGQAAPPQH
v_call: TRBV20-1; d_call: -; j_call: TRBJ2-3; cdr3_aa: SRAITDTQY
v_call: TRBV24-1; d_call: -; j_call: TRBJ2-1; cdr3_aa: ATGGTAGYNEQF
v_call: TRBV7-8; d_call: -; j_call: TRBJ2-7; cdr3_aa: ASSPMDSYEQY
v_call: TRBV9; d_call: TRBD1; j_call: TRBJ1-4; cdr3_aa: ASSPRQGLNEKLF
v_call: TRBV27; d_call: TRBD2; j_call: TRBJ2-3; cdr3_aa: ASSGTSGKADPDTQY
v_call: TRBV19; d_call: -; j_call: TRBJ1-3; cdr3_aa: ASSNQGAASGNTIY
v_call: TRBV27; d_call: -; j_call: TRBJ1-4; cdr3_aa: ASSRTVSTNEKLF
v_call: TRBV11-2; d_call: -; j_call: TRBJ1-6; cdr3_aa: ASSLGGPGNSPLH
v_call: TRBV19; d_call: -; j_call: TRBJ2-3; cdr3_aa: ASSIDPGASTDTQY
v_call: TRBV10-3; d_call: TRBD2; j_call: TRBJ2-1; cdr3_aa: AISERLLAGYNEQF
v_call: TRBV28; d_call: TRBD1; j_call: TRBJ2-1; cdr3_aa: ASSLWSDMGTGRNEQF
v_call: TRBV27; d_call: -; j_call: TRBJ1-4; cdr3_aa: ASRVSGVGSEKLF
v_call: TRBV2; d_call: -; j_call: TRBJ2-5; cdr3_aa: ASSEAFVQAQETQY
v_call: TRBV4-1; d_call: -; j_call: TRBJ1-1; cdr3_aa: ASREGLNTEAF
v_call: TRBV27; d_call: -; j_call: TRBJ1-5; cdr3_aa: ASSLSRNQPQH
v_call: TRBV5-6; d_call: TRBD1; j_call: TRBJ1-5; cdr3_aa: ASSVAGTGIRPQH
v_call: TRBV3-1/TRBV3-2; d_call: -; j_call: TRBJ2-7; cdr3_aa: ASSQVRTQEQY
v_call: TRBV11-3; d_call: -; j_call: TRBJ2-1; cdr3_aa: ASSLGRQAQNEQF
v_call: TRBV27; d_call: TRBD1; j_call: TRBJ1-6; cdr3_aa: ASSLWGQGLSPLH
v_call: TRBV5-1; d_call: -; j_call: TRBJ2-3; cdr3_aa: ASSLGTGTDTQY
v_call: TRBV5-1; d_call: -; j_call: TRBJ1-5; cdr3_aa: ASSWDIYSNQPQH
v_call: TRBV18; d_call: TRBD1; j_call: TRBJ1-2; cdr3_aa: ASSPPGTGLVHT
v_call: TRBV27; d_call: TRBD1; j_call: TRBJ1-6; cdr3_aa: ASKWTGSSPLH
v_call: TRBV5-1; d_call: -; j_call: TRBJ2-7; cdr3_aa: ASSFGAGLSYEQY
v_call: TRBV2; d_call: TRBD1; j_call: TRBJ2-6; cdr3_aa: ASKKTGAGANVLT
v_call: TRBV10-3; d_call: -; j_call: TRBJ1-4; cdr3_aa: AISESSGEKLF
v_call: TRBV5-1; d_call: TRBD2; j_call: TRBJ2-5; cdr3_aa: ASSLASSGGETQY
v_call: TRBV29-1; d_call: TRBD1; j_call: TRBJ1-1; cdr3_aa: SVVYRGGTNEAF
v_call: TRBV19; d_call: -; j_call: TRBJ2-7; cdr3_aa: ASSMLGGGSDPYEQY
v_call: TRBV5-1; d_call: -; j_call: TRBJ1-1; cdr3_aa: ASSPGVEAF
v_call: TRBV12-3/TRBV12-4; d_call: -; j_call: TRBJ1-2; cdr3_aa: ASGGVIHYGYT